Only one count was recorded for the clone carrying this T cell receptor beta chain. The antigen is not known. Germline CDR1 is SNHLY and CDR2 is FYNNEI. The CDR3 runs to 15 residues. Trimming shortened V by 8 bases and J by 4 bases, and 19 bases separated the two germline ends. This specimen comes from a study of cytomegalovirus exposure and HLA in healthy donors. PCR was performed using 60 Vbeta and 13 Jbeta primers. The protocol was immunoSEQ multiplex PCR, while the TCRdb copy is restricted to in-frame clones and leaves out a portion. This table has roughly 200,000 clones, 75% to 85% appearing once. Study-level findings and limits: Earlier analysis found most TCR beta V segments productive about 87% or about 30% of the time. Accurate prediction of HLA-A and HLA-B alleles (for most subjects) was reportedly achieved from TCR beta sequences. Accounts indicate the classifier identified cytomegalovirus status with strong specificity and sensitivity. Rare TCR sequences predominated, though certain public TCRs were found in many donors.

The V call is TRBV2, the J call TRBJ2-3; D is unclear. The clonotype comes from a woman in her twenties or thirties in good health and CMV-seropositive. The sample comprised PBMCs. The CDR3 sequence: CASGFWLSESDTQYF. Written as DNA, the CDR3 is TGTGCCAGCGGGTTTTGGCTAAGCGAGTCAGATACGCAGTATTTT.